This record covers a single T cell receptor (beta chain). This clonotype was detected many times. Its antigen remains undetermined. No base quality information exists; no much larger clone differs at one position. Sequences MDHEN (CDR1) and SYDVKM (CDR2) are obtained from the germline V gene. The CDR3 runs 12 residues from the cysteine to the phenylalanine. Only the CDR3 DNA is retained, 36 bases long and in frame from the first base. The germline ends are 10 bases apart after V is trimmed by 6 bases and J by 5 bases. To prepare the library, multiplex PCR was applied. TCRdb lists the instrument as Illumina HiSeq 4000. iRepertoire HTBI primers and Arm-PCR amplification of CDR3 regions were used to construct TCR beta libraries. Before sequencing, the PCR products underwent gel purification. The original methods were these. A total of fewer than 80 TRBV and about 13 TRBJ segments were identified across samples and were used for gene usage analysis of CDR3 amino acid clonotypes. COPE and FqMerger were used to merge filtered high-quality paired reads into contigs. BLAST was used to align contigs to IMGT TRBV, TRBD and TRBJ reference genes, and CDR3 was defined according to IMGT. Any clonotype with a frequency above 0.1% was counted as a highly expanded clone. Shannon entropy served as the measure of repertoire diversity, while the Gini coefficient captured V-J evenness. Clonotypes shared by more than one individual were considered public. TCRdb cleaned the public reads at Q25 with fastp, built clones with MiXCR and kept in-frame beta chains. A single entry per CDR3 protein holds the most common genes and DNA from its merged rows. The V and J calls shown here were made by TCRdb, not taken from the authors' results. The table for this sample lists 550,000 to 650,000 distinct CDR3 sequences; about 16% of them were counted only once. The top ten constitute about 12% of the sample.

The data were obtained in a study of regulatory T cells in long-lasting Graves disease (dated by TCRdb to about 2021). Study-wide context: Newly diagnosed Graves' disease patients had taken antithyroid drugs for less than 3 months. Persistent Graves' disease patients were compared with newly diagnosed Graves' disease patients by peripheral blood TCR sequencing and RNA sequencing. A total of 33 samples were covered by TCR sequencing, comprising some 13 persistent and about 20 newly diagnosed Graves' disease patients. The study was registered as a clinical trial and conducted in China.

Beyond this particular receptor, the publication reports: Preferential use of TRBV28, TRBJ1-2 and TRBJ2-5 was observed in persistent disease, whereas TRBV20-1 and TRBJ2-1 were favored in newly diagnosed disease. The authors noted that the small sample size was a limitation that may lower accuracy. A larger number of public clonotypes was shared among persistent patients (2,741) than among newly diagnosed patients (about 990). The study examined only peripheral blood because the primary lesion, thyroid tissue, could not be accessed. Compared with newly diagnosed patients, patients with persistent Graves' disease had lower TCR Shannon entropy and fewer highly expanded clones, which suggests clonal expansion. Sequencing and analysis were limited to the TCR beta chain.

This specimen's time point label, per the study, means: newly diagnosed GD, antithyroid drugs for less than 3 months. For both TCR sequencing and RNA sequencing, RNA was extracted from PBMCs in TRIzol. The diagnosis of Graves' disease followed American Thyroid Association guidelines. The patients came from an endocrinology department in Xi'an, China. Each patient gave 7 to 9.5 milliliters of peripheral blood, collected in an EDTA anticoagulant tube. Ficoll Paque Plus density gradient separation was used to isolate PBMCs, and no additional T cell sorting was done. An Agilent 2100 Bioanalyzer and agarose gel were used to check RNA quality, and a NanoDrop 2000 was used to measure RNA concentration. These sequences were also reported in another study, on T cells in Graves' hyperthyroidism and ophthalmopathy. As noted in the second study: A patient counted as having stable Graves' hyperthyroidism if no progression to ophthalmopathy occurred over 18 months of follow-up. Hyperthyroidism patients were newly diagnosed, had a disease duration of under 2 months, and were aged 18 to 65 years. Exclusion was applied to patients with uncontrolled infections, other autoimmune diseases, pregnancy or lactation. Diagnoses were established on the basis of clinical symptoms, serum thyroxine and TRAb, thyroid ultrasound, and orbital computed tomography. For the first round of RT-PCR on the TCR CDR3, the HTBI primer set was used together with the Qiagen OneStep RT-PCR kit. Most expanded thyroid clonotypes (frequency above 0.001) were also detected in blood, suggesting blood repertoires may reflect thyroid immune responses. Ophthalmopathy was separated from stable hyperthyroidism by a 13 V-J signature model, with approximately 86% sensitivity and about 81% specificity obtained in cross-validation and 80%/75% obtained in testing. During validation, the model predicted progression to ophthalmopathy a median of about 6.3 months ahead of onset, with almost 71% sensitivity and 72.22% specificity. To identify distinguishing TCR V-J signatures, a discovery cohort of 90 to 100 patients was used, comprising fewer than 45 with Graves' ophthalmopathy and roughly 60 with stable Graves' hyperthyroidism. An independent validation cohort of fewer than 20 hyperthyroidism patients and 17 patients who later progressed to ophthalmopathy tested prospective prediction of ophthalmopathy. The roughly 100 discovery patients were randomly divided into training and test sets at a 7:3 ratio. In over five Graves' hyperthyroidism patients, the study also compared T-cell repertoires from thyroid tissue with T-cell repertoires from blood. After blood sampling, hyperthyroidism patients were treated with methimazole at a starting dose of 30 mg daily, and ophthalmopathy patients were treated with high-dose intravenous methylprednisolone. The libraries were constructed in a second round of multiplex PCR and then size-selected and purified. Paired-end sequencing of the libraries was performed with 100 bp reads on an Illumina HiSeq2000. SOAPnuke was used to process the raw data, removing reads that contained adapters or uncalled bases, had a mean Phred below 15, or lacked an exact match to the constant primer or identifier. High-quality paired reads were merged using COPE v1.2.5, and each unique nucleotide sequence was defined as a clonotype. MiTCR v1.1 was used to align clonotypes to the IMGT TRBV, TRBD and TRBJ reference segments. Analysis was restricted to V-J combinations with a frequency above 0.0001, which covered about 99% of repertoires. The TCS score was defined as F50 (clonal expansion) divided by E x V (chaos), with BLOSUM62-based TCRdist calculated between CDR3 peptides within each V-J. Welch's t-statistics and random forest reduced just over 500 V-J features to 10 to 15, which were used in a naive Bayes classifier (R e1071). Sample size was not statistically predetermined, and investigators were not blinded to group allocation. The paper describes TCR Vbeta CDR3 sequencing of more than 120 peripheral blood samples, made up of some 40 ophthalmopathy patients, 70 to 75 hyperthyroidism patients and around 17 progressor patients.

The sequencing used peripheral blood mononuclear cells (PBMCs), collected at new diagnosis, from a patient treated with antithyroid drugs. The sequence joins TRBV28 to TRBJ2-5; TRBD2 is possibly the D segment (5 matching bases). The receptor's source is a man aged 18 to 30 with Graves disease. Donor details come from another sample of the same person, matched by shared clones. Here the CDR3 is given as CASRTTSETQYF. In nucleotides, the sequence is TGTGCCAGCAGGACTACCTCGGAGACCCAGTACTTC.